This T cell receptor (beta chain) was sequenced during a study of CD8+ T cells in alopecia areata. Study in general: Scoring treated patients' severity relied on the percentage of scalp area affected.

About this clone itself: What it binds is unknown.

The study, taken as a whole, reports: Both scalp clonality and the expanded CD8+ clones among the top 100 showed a significant decrease with tofacitinib. Resident alphabeta T-cell populations of normal skin are likewise subject to sequencing in scalp samples.

TCR sequencing used cDNA made by reverse transcription of extracted RNA. Here immunoSEQ multiplex PCR was the method, and the copy in TCRdb shows in-frame clones only, minus some. The repertoire has 130,000 to 150,000 clones, roughly four fifths of them found once; the top ten carry 20% to 30%. Trimming took off 4 bases at V and 1 base at J, with 8 bases between the two ends. The V gene's germline CDR1 is SGHNT and CDR2 YYREEE (reference sequence). This CDR3 has 14 residues. Noted treatment: oral pan-JAK inhibitor, 5-10 mg twice daily. The sample was CD8+ T cells sorted from blood, taken at week 4, from a patient treated with tofacitinib. The chain carries TRBV5-4 and TRBJ2-2; D is ambiguous. The origin of this receptor is a human donor with alopecia areata. In DNA form, the CDR3 reads TGTGCCAGCAGCCTTCAAGGGAACACCGGGGAGCTGTTTTTT. Translation gives CASSLQGNTGELFF.